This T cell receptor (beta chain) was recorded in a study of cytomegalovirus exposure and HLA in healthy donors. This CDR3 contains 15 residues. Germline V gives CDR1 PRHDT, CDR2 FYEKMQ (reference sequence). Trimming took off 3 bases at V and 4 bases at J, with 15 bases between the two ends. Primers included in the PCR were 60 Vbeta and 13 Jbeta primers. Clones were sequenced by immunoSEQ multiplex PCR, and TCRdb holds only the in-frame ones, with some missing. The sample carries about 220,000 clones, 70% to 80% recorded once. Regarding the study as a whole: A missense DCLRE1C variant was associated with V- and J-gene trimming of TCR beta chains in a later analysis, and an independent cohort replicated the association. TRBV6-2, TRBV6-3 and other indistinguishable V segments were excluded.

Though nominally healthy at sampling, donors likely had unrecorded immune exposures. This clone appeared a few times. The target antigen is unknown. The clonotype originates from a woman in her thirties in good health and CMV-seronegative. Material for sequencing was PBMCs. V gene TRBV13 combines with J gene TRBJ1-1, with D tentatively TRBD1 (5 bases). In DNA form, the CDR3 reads TGTGCCAGCAGCTTGACTGGGGGGTCGGGCACTGAAGCTTTCTTT. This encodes CASSLTGGSGTEAFF.